What follows are 10 T cell receptor beta chains derived from one specimen sequenced in a study of blood T cells in healthy people across ages. The authors ran a second PCR of roughly 6 to 12 cycles using a sample-barcoded 5' primer and a J-beta primer mix. TCRdb re-called the 5' RACE reads through MiXCR, storing one row per CDR3 protein. Altogether under 2 million distinct CDR3 sequences are present, 30% to 35% being singletons, with the ten largest covering 11%. The sample was blood. Receptors originate from a woman aged 25 to 39 in good health.

The chain employs TRBV11-2 and TRBJ2-6; the match to TRBD1 covers 7 bases. V gave up 5 bases and J gave up 4 bases; unmatched junction bases: 14. CDR3 size: 18 residues. Germline CDR1 and CDR2: SGHAT and FQNNGV. This CDR3 is CASSLVGGKNSGANVLTF. CDR3 sequence (DNA): TGTGCCAGCAGCCTTGTAGGGGGCAAAAACTCCGGGGCCAACGTCCTGACTTTC.

The V gene is TRBV5-1, the J gene TRBJ2-7; a possible D gene is TRBD1 (5 bases). The CDR3 runs 13 residues. Germline V CDR1 and CDR2: SGHRS, YFSETQ. V lost 4 bases and J 3 bases, leaving 11 bases between the germline ends. CDR3 region: CASSIGVDYEQYF. DNA of the CDR3: TGCGCCAGCAGCATAGGGGTGGACTACGAGCAGTACTTC.

This clonotype was counted between two and nine times. The chain recombines TRBV7-3 with TRBJ2-3; TRBD1 might be the D (5 bases). V was shortened by 1 base and J by 2 bases, with 10 bases between the two germline ends. CDR1 and CDR2 from the germline V gene are SGHTA and FQGTGA. The CDR3 is 15 residues long. The CDR3 loop reads CASSLRGRITDTQYF. The DNA for the CDR3 is TGTGCCAGCAGCTTAAGGGGCAGGATCACAGATACGCAGTATTTT.

This clonotype was detected a few times. V usage is TRBV6-2 or TRBV6-3 and J usage is TRBJ1-2; D is perhaps TRBD1 (6 bases). V lost 6 bases, J lost 2 bases, and 19 bases lay in between. CDR1 and CDR2 (germline): MNHEY, SVGEGT. The CDR3 length is 16 residues. CDR3 coding DNA: TGTGCCAGCAGCGATGGGGGCACCCGACCCAACTATGGCTACACCTTC. This gives the protein CASSDGGTRPNYGYTF.

This clonotype is a singleton in its sample. A much larger clone is a single base away; this may be a read error. The chain has TRBV5-1 and TRBJ1-2, with 7 bases aligning to TRBD1. The CDR3 covers 13 residues. The germline gives CDR1 SGHRS, CDR2 YFSETQ. The CDR3 DNA follows: TGCGTCAGCAGCTTGGCACAGGGGACTGGCTACACCTTC. Its protein is CVSSLAQGTGYTF.

The J gene is TRBJ1-2, the V gene TRBV29-1; D is undetermined. This CDR3 spans 9 amino acids. CDR1 SQVTM and CDR2 ANQGSEA come from the germline V gene. Trimming left V 8 bases short and J 6 bases short, with 7 bases between. The CDR3 sequence is CSHGDGYTF. The CDR3 nucleotides are TGCAGCCATGGGGATGGCTACACCTTC.

This clonotype occurred a few times. The chain joins TRBV21-1 to TRBJ2-3; the DNA was not compared with TRBD2, the D call given in the table. TRBV21-1 is a documented pseudogene. The CDR3 spans 18 residues. CDR3 sequence: CASSRGIDGTSGRHTQYF. CDR3 in DNA: TGTGCCAGCAGCAGAGGGATCGACGGGACTAGCGGGAGGCATACGCAGTATTTT.

This clonotype was found many times. The chain uses TRBV5-1 and TRBJ2-1; 11 bases map to TRBD2. V was pared by 0 bases and J by 9 bases, with 5 bases of the junction left unmatched. CDR1 is SGHRS and CDR2 is YFSETQ in the germline V gene. The CDR3 runs 15 residues. CDR3 in amino acids: CASSLGLAGGSEQFF. In nucleotides, the CDR3 is TGCGCCAGCAGCTTGGGGCTAGCGGGGGGCAGTGAGCAGTTCTTC. Supplemented by reference TRBV5-1 and TRBJ2-1, the full variable domain reads KAGVTQTPRYLIKTRGQQVTLSCSPISGHRSVSWYQQTPGQGLQFLFEYFSETQRNKGNFPGRFSGRQFSNSRSEMNVSTLELGDSALYLCASSLGLAGGSEQFFGPGTRLTVL.

This clonotype was counted at least ten times. V gene TRBV20-1 combines with J gene TRBJ2-1, with D hard to call. CDR1 and CDR2 (germline): DFQATT, SNEGSKA (reference sequence). Trimming stripped 0 bases from V and 7 bases from J, with 16 bases between. This CDR3 region has 15 residues. This CDR3 is CSARDSELLRNEQFF. Written as DNA, the CDR3 is TGCAGTGCTAGAGACTCAGAGCTACTTCGGAATGAGCAGTTCTTC.

The rearrangement uses TRBV28 and TRBJ2-3, with 10 bases identical to TRBD2. CDR3 length equals 17 residues. The V gene's germline CDR1 is MDHEN and CDR2 SYDVKM. Trimming at V came to 5 bases and at J to 0 bases, leaving 8 bases not matched to a gene. Here the CDR3 reads CASSPQTSGSSTDTQYF. The CDR3 DNA follows: TGTGCCAGCAGTCCCCAGACTAGCGGGTCTAGCACAGATACGCAGTATTTT.